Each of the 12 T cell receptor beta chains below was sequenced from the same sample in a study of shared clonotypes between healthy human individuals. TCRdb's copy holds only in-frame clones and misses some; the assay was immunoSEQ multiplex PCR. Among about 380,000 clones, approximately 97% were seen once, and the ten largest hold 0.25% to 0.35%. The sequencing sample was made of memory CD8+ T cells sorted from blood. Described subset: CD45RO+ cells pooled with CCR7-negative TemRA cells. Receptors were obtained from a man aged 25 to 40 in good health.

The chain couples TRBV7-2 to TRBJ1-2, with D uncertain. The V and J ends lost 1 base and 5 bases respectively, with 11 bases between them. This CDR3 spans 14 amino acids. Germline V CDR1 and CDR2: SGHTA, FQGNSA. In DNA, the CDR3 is TGTGCCAGCAGCTTAGTGTCACTGACGTATGGCTACACCTTC. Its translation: CASSLVSLTYGYTF.

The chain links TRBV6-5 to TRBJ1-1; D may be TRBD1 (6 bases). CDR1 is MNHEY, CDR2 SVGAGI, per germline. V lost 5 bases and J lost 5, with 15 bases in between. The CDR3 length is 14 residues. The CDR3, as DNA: TGTGCCAGCAGTGGGTTTAGGGGGAGGACTGAAGCTTTCTTT. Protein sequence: CASSGFRGRTEAFF.

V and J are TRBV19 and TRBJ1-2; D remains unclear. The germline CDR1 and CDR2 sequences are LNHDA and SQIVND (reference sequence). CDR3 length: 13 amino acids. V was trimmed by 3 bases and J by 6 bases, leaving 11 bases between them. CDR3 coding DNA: TGTGCCAGTAGTATGGGAGCCGCCCATGGCTACACCTTC. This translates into CASSMGAAHGYTF.

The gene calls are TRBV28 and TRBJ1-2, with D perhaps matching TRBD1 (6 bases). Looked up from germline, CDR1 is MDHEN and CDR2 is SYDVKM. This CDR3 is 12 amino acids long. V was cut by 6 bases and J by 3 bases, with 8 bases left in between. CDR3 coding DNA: TGTGCCAGCAGGGAGGGGGACTATGGCTACACCTTC. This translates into CASREGDYGYTF.

CDR3 in DNA: TGTGCCAGCTCACGTAACAATGAGCAGTTCTTC. Translating it yields CASSRNNEQFF. This rearrangement joins TRBV18 to TRBJ2-1; D gene ambiguous. The CDR3 covers 11 residues. V shed 4 bases and J shed 5 bases, with 3 bases lying between them. The germline CDR1 and CDR2 sequences are KGHSH and LQKENI.

Here the CDR3 DNA reads TGTGCCAGCAGTGATAAGGGAGACACCGGGGAGCTGTTTTTT. Its translation is CASSDKGDTGELFF. The rearrangement uses TRBV2 and TRBJ2-2; D possibly corresponds to TRBD2 (5 bases). Trimming removed 3 bases from V and 3 bases from J, with 8 bases in between. The CDR3 is made up of 14 amino acids. Per germline, CDR1 SNHLY and CDR2 FYNNEI.

The chain's CDR3 is CASSSGTSGQETQYF. CDR3 sequence (DNA): TGTGCCAGCAGCTCAGGGACTAGCGGACAAGAGACCCAGTACTTC. The chain has TRBV13 and TRBJ2-5, with TRBD2 identical over 11 bases. This CDR3 spans 15 amino acids. J gave up 2 bases and V 4 bases, and 3 bases lay outside the gene matches. Germline V gene lookup returns CDR1 PRHDT and CDR2 FYEKMQ (reference sequence).

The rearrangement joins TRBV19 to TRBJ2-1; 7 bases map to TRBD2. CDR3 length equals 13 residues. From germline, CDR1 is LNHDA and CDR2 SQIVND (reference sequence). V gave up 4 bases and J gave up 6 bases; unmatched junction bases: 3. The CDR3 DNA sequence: TGTGCCAGTAGTAAGGGCGGGAGCAATGAGCAGTTCTTC. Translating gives CASSKGGSNEQFF.

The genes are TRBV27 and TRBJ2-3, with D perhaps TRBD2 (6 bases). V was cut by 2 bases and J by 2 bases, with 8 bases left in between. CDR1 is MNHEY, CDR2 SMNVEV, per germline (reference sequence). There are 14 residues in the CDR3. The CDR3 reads CASSLRDSTDTQYF. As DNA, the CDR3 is TGTGCCAGCAGTTTACGGGACTCCACAGATACGCAGTATTTT.

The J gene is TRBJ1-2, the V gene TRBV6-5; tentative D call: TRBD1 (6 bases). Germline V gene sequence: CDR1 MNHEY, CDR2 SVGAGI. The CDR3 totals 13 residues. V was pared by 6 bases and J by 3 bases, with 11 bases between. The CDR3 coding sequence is TGTGCCAGCAGAAGGGGGGGGGACTATGGCTACACCTTC. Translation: CASRRGGDYGYTF.

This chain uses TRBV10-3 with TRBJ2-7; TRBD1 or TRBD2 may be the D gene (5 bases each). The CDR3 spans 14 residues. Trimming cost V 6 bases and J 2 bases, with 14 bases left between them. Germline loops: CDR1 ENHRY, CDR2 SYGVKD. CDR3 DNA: TGTGCCATCAGACCCCGGGACGGGACCTACGAGCAGTACTTC. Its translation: CAIRPRDGTYEQYF.

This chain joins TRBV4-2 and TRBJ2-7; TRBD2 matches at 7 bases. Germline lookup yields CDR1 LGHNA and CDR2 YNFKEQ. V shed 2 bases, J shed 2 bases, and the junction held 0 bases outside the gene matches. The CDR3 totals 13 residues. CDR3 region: CASSQTSAYEQYF. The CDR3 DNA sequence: TGTGCCAGCAGCCAAACTAGCGCCTACGAGCAGTACTTC.